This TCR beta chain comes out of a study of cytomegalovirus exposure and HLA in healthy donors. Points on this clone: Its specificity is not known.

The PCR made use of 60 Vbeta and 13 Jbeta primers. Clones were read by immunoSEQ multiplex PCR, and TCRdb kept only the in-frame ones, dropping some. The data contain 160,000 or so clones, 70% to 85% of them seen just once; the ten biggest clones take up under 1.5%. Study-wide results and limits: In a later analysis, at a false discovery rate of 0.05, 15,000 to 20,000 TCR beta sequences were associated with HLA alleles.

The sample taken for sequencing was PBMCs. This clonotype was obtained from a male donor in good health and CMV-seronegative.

The CDR3 nucleotides are TGTGCCAGCAGCTTTTTGGGGCAGGAAGAGACCCAGTACTTC. This codes for CASSFLGQEETQYF. This chain joins TRBV5-6 and TRBJ2-5; D is perhaps TRBD1 (5 bases). The germline gives CDR1 SGHDT, CDR2 YYEEEE. CDR3 length: 14 residues. Trimming cost V 2 bases and J 3 bases, with 11 bases left between them.